These 27 T cell receptor beta chains were all obtained from the same sample, sequenced in a study of PD-1 blockade in classical Hodgkin lymphoma (dated by TCRdb to the early 2020s). Library generation was performed with the immunoSEQ multiplex PCR assay. Drawn from immuneACCESS, this table holds only the in-frame rearrangements with V and J called that TCRdb kept. Clones are partly lost; checked studies trace under half to an unresolved V gene and leave the rest unexplained. A total of around 43,000 clones appear in this sample, around 80% of them only once. The ten top clones hold 13% of the sample. Read against the paper, the sample's time point label means: cycle 1 day 1 (C1D1), immediately before nivolumab initiation. Relapse after autologous stem cell transplantation had occurred in all trial patients, and cohorts A, B and C were distinguished by prior brentuximab vedotin exposure. This material consisted of peripheral blood mononuclear cells (PBMCs), taken at baseline. The receptors come from a human donor with classical Hodgkin lymphoma.

The CDR3 DNA sequence: TGTGCCAGCAGTAATGCCGGGACAGGGGGCTATAATTCACCCCTCCACTTT. It specifies CASSNAGTGGYNSPLHF. The chain joins TRBV2 to TRBJ1-6; 11 nucleotides align to TRBD1. V was clipped by 5 bases and J by 3 bases; unmatched bases: 6. In germline, CDR1 is SNHLY, CDR2 FYNNEI. There are 17 residues in the CDR3.

This chain joins TRBV5-1 and TRBJ2-7; D gene uncertain. From germline, CDR1 is SGHRS and CDR2 YFSETQ. Trimming removed 1 base at V and 5 bases at J, with 10 bases between. The CDR3 is 13 residues long. The DNA of the CDR3 is TGCGCCAGCAGCTTGCCTGGAGACGACGAGCAGTACTTC. This encodes CASSLPGDDEQYF.

The chain carries TRBV6-5 and TRBJ2-1; D possibly uses TRBD1 or TRBD2 (7 bases each). V lost 2 bases and J lost 6, with 11 bases in between. CDR1 is MNHEY and CDR2 is SVGAGI in the germline V gene. The CDR3 is made up of 14 amino acids. The DNA for the CDR3 is TGTGCCAGCAGTTACAGCGGGACAGCCAATGAGCAGTTCTTC. This translates into CASSYSGTANEQFF.

This chain connects TRBV4-3 to TRBJ2-3, with D tentatively TRBD1 or TRBD2 (6 bases each). CDR3 size: 14 residues. The V gene's germline CDR1 is LGHNA and CDR2 YSLEER. V dropped 6 bases and J dropped 4 bases, with 14 bases sitting between them. The CDR3 loop reads CASRNLRGADTQYF. The CDR3 DNA follows: TGCGCCAGCAGGAACCTTAGGGGGGCAGATACGCAGTATTTT.

The chain has TRBV7-3 and TRBJ2-1; D possibly matches TRBD1 or TRBD2 (6 bases each). CDR1 and CDR2 from the germline V gene are SGHTA and FQGTGA. Trimming took off 0 bases at V and 3 bases at J, with 15 bases between the two ends. This CDR3 contains 17 residues. The CDR3 region has the DNA TGTGCCAGCAGCTTAACGGGTCGCAGGGGAGGCTACAATGAGCAGTTCTTC. Its protein is CASSLTGRRGGYNEQFF.

This clone showed up just a few times. This chain uses TRBV19 with TRBJ2-7; 7 bases map to TRBD1. J was trimmed by 2 bases and V by 8 bases; bases with no gene match: 9. Germline V gene lookup returns CDR1 LNHDA and CDR2 SQIVND (reference sequence). The CDR3 has 14 residues. CDR3 region: CASARDSSTYEQYF. The CDR3 region has the DNA TGTGCCAGTGCCCGGGACAGTTCTACCTACGAGCAGTACTTC. Drawing the rest from reference TRBV19 and TRBJ2-7, the complete variable domain is DGGITQSPKYLFRKEGQNVTLSCEQNLNHDAMYWYRQDPGQGLRLIYYSQIVNDFQKGDIAEGYSVSREKKESFPLTVTSAQKNPTAFYLCASARDSSTYEQYFGPGTRLTVT.

V and J are TRBV7-9 and TRBJ1-1; D gene ambiguous. CDR3 length equals 15 residues. Per the germline V gene, CDR1 is SEHNR and CDR2 is FQNEAQ (reference sequence). V dropped 2 bases and J dropped 8 bases, with 18 bases sitting between them. The CDR3 coding sequence is TGTGCCAGCAGCTTACCGTCAGTCGAAGGCCCCGAAGCTTTCTTT. Its translation is CASSLPSVEGPEAFF.

This clone turned up a few times. This chain links TRBV5-8 with TRBJ2-7; 9 bases are shared with TRBD1. The CDR3 runs to 15 residues. Trimming took 4 bases from V and 2 from J; bases not matched to a gene: 7. The germline CDR1 and CDR2 sequences are SGHTS and YDEGEE. The CDR3, as DNA: TGTGCCAGCAGCCGGGGACAGGGCCTCGCCTACGAGCAGTACTTC. It encodes CASSRGQGLAYEQYF.

This clone showed up just once. The chain couples TRBV7-2 to TRBJ2-7; the D is unclear. The V end lost 4 bases, the J end lost 3 bases, and 16 bases lay between the germline ends. The CDR3 is 15 amino acids. Germline lookup yields CDR1 SGHTA and CDR2 FQGNSA. The CDR3 DNA reads TGTGCCAGCAGCTCAAACAGTGTGGCAGACTACGAGCAGTACTTC. This codes for CASSSNSVADYEQYF.

The V and J genes are TRBV18 and TRBJ2-1, with TRBD1 identical over 8 bases. V lost 0 bases to trimming and J lost 2 bases; unmatched junction nucleotides: 0. CDR3 size: 15 residues. CDR1 and CDR2 from the germline V gene are KGHSH and LQKENI. Here the CDR3 DNA reads TGTGCCAGCTCACCACCGGACAGGGCCTACAATGAGCAGTTCTTC. Translated, it gives CASSPPDRAYNEQFF.

V gene TRBV18 combines with J gene TRBJ2-7; 8 bases map to TRBD1. This CDR3 is 16 amino acids long. Losses at the gene ends were 0 bases for V and 2 bases for J; bases not matched to a gene: 6. Germline V gene lookup returns CDR1 KGHSH and CDR2 LQKENI. DNA of the CDR3: TGTGCCAGCTCACCACCGGCAGGGGGCACAACCTACGAGCAGTACTTC. Amino acids: CASSPPAGGTTYEQYF. The full variable domain, completed using reference TRBV18 and TRBJ2-7, is NAGVMQNPRHLVRRRGQEARLRCSPMKGHSHVYWYRQLPEEGLKFMVYLQKENIIDESGMPKERFSAEFPKEGPSILRIQQVVRGDSAAYFCASSPPAGGTTYEQYFGPGTRLTVT.

The CDR3 bases are TGCGCCAGCAGCCTCCGGGTCCTCCGGGACGGGGATACGCAGTATTTT. This gives the protein CASSLRVLRDGDTQYF. The V call is TRBV4-1, the J call TRBJ2-3, with D perhaps assigned TRBD1 or TRBD2 (5 bases each). Trimming took 4 bases from V and 6 from J, leaving 20 bases between them. The CDR3 runs 16 residues. The V gene's germline CDR1 is MGHRA and CDR2 YSYEKL.

This clone was recorded once. This chain joins TRBV27 and TRBJ1-4, with D perhaps TRBD1 (6 bases). CDR1 is MNHEY, CDR2 SMNVEV, per germline (reference sequence). V was pared by 7 bases and J by 7 bases, with 16 bases between. The CDR3 covers 14 residues. Here the CDR3 reads CASKRGSVSEKLFF. The CDR3 bases are TGTGCCAGCAAGAGGGGGAGTGTGAGTGAAAAACTGTTTTTT.

This chain connects TRBV9 to TRBJ2-2; D possibly corresponds to TRBD1 (5 bases). This CDR3 spans 13 amino acids. The ends were cut back, 1 base at V and 7 bases at J, with 8 bases in the middle. Looked up from germline, CDR1 is SGDLS and CDR2 is YYNGEE. The CDR3 sequence: CASSVLGHGELFF. The CDR3, as DNA: TGTGCCAGCAGCGTACTTGGACACGGGGAGCTGTTTTTT.

J is TRBJ2-3 and V is TRBV9; possibly TRBD2 for D (5 bases). The CDR3 spans 14 residues. Germline CDR1 is SGDLS and CDR2 is YYNGEE. Between the trimmed V and J ends, which lost 0 bases and 0 bases, there was a span of 5 bases. The CDR3 is CASSVGTSTDTQYF. The CDR3 nucleotides read TGTGCCAGCAGCGTAGGGACTAGCACAGATACGCAGTATTTT.

This clone appeared once. The chain links TRBV7-2 to TRBJ1-4; no clear D gene. The CDR3 totals 13 residues. Germline CDR1 and CDR2: SGHTA and FQGNSA. Deletions cut 1 base from V and 8 bases from J, with 8 bases between. This CDR3 is CASSLGRREKLFF. The DNA of the CDR3 is TGTGCCAGCAGCTTAGGGAGGAGGGAAAAACTGTTTTTT.

In its sample, this clone is medium-sized. The J gene is TRBJ1-2, the V gene TRBV7-9, with a tentative D call TRBD1 (6 bases). This CDR3 is 15 amino acids long. Germline CDR1 SEHNR, CDR2 FQNEAQ (reference sequence). Trimming took off 5 bases at V and 7 bases at J, with 20 bases between the two ends. The CDR3: CASSHRDTSKGGYTF. The DNA for the CDR3 is TGTGCCAGCAGCCATCGGGACACGTCTAAGGGTGGCTACACCTTC.

The rearrangement joins TRBV5-1 to TRBJ2-5; 7 nucleotides agree with TRBD1. V lost 1 base to trimming and J lost 2 bases; unmatched junction nucleotides: 5. The CDR3 totals 15 residues. The germline V gene has CDR1 SGHRS and CDR2 YFSETQ. This CDR3 is CASSLWGTEQETQYF. CDR3 in DNA: TGCGCCAGCAGCTTGTGGGGGACAGAGCAAGAGACCCAGTACTTC.

This rearrangement joins TRBV5-6 to TRBJ2-5; TRBD2 matches at 8 bases. Trimming took 3 bases from V and 5 from J; bases not matched to a gene: 12. CDR1 is SGHDT and CDR2 is YYEEEE in the germline V gene. The CDR3 runs to 16 residues. The DNA for the CDR3 is TGTGCCAGCAGCTCCAGGGTAGCGGGGTACTGGGAGACCCAGTACTTC. It codes for CASSSRVAGYWETQYF.

This rearrangement joins TRBV18 to TRBJ1-1, with 9 bases lining up with TRBD1. After removal of 4 bases from V and 5 bases from J, the junction contained 2 bases not matched to a gene. Germline assignment: CDR1 KGHSH and CDR2 LQKENI. The CDR3 runs to 13 residues. This CDR3 reads CASSLTGGTEAFF. CDR3 nucleotides: TGTGCCAGCTCACTGACAGGGGGTACTGAAGCTTTCTTT.

The chain combines TRBV21-1 with TRBJ1-4. TRBV21-1 is listed as a pseudogene. CDR3 size: 16 residues. CDR3 sequence (DNA): TGTGCCAGCAGCAAAGGAAACGGGGTTTGGGGAGGAAAACTGTTTTTT. This encodes CASSKGNGVWGGKLFF.

The chain carries TRBV29-1 and TRBJ2-1, with 8 bases fitting TRBD1. With V trimmed by 4 bases and J by 7 bases, 6 bases remained unmatched. The CDR3 has 13 amino acids. Germline V lookup: CDR1 SQVTM, CDR2 ANQGSEA. CDR3 residues: CSVAGGASNEQFF. The CDR3 nucleotides are TGCAGCGTTGCAGGGGGCGCATCAAATGAGCAGTTCTTC.

The CDR3 protein is CASSPDVRRGTEAFF. CDR3 bases: TGTGCCAGCAGCCCAGACGTCCGGAGGGGCACTGAAGCTTTCTTT. V usage is TRBV11-2 and J usage is TRBJ1-1; TRBD1 is a possible D gene (5 bases). This CDR3 contains 15 residues. The V gene lost 5 bases and the J gene lost 4 bases, with 17 bases spanning the gap. CDR1 is SGHAT and CDR2 is FQNNGV in the germline V gene.

The rearrangement joins TRBV4-3 to TRBJ2-3; a possible D gene is TRBD2 (6 bases). This CDR3 region has 18 residues. Germline V CDR1 and CDR2: LGHNA, YSLEER. Trimming stripped 6 bases from V and 0 bases from J, with 22 bases between. CDR3 region: CASSLRGREAPSTDTQYF. CDR3 bases: TGCGCCAGCAGTCTAAGGGGCAGGGAGGCCCCTAGCACAGATACGCAGTATTTT.

The chain couples TRBV11-2 to TRBJ2-5, with TRBD2 as a possible D gene (5 bases). The CDR3 covers 14 residues. Germline CDR1 SGHAT, CDR2 FQNNGV. The V gene lost 4 bases and the J gene lost 7 bases, with 16 bases spanning the gap. The CDR3 DNA reads TGTGCCAGCAGCTCGAGCGGAACCAAAGGGACCCAGTACTTC. As protein: CASSSSGTKGTQYF.

The chain combines TRBV10-3 with TRBJ1-4, with 7 bases identical to TRBD1. The germline V gene has CDR1 ENHRY and CDR2 SYGVKD. The V segment lost 0 bases and the J segment 2 bases; nucleotides outside the gene matches: 6. This CDR3 has 17 residues. The CDR3 protein is CAISESQGKTTNEKLFF. For the CDR3, the DNA is TGTGCCATCAGTGAGTCACAGGGGAAGACTACTAATGAAAAACTGTTTTTT.

This clone was seen only a few times. This rearrangement joins TRBV6-6 to TRBJ2-7; 7 bases agree with TRBD1. Germline-derived CDR1 and CDR2 are MNHNY and SVGAGI (reference sequence). Losses at the gene ends were 4 bases for V and 4 bases for J; bases not matched to a gene: 13. CDR3 size: 16 residues. The CDR3 region is CASSLATGRVVYEQYF. The CDR3 nucleotides read TGTGCCAGCAGTTTAGCGACAGGGCGTGTGGTATACGAGCAGTACTTC.